Sequencing of this TCR beta chain was carried out in a study of blood T cell repertoires in COVID-19. Study as a whole: Samples of COVID-19 (acute and convalescent) were obtained from the United States, Italy and Spain.

The study drew participants aged roughly 18 to 95 years from about two dozen US areas. Cohort 3 donors were reported recovered after two negative PCRs, clearance, or symptom resolution. Only in-frame clones appear in the TCRdb table, and some are missing; sequencing was by immunoSEQ multiplex PCR. This sample has roughly 400,000 clones, with approximately 92% found just once. The CDR3 has 13 amino acids. Unmatched junction bases numbered 4, after V lost 3 bases and J lost 5 bases. Germline V gives CDR1 SGHRS, CDR2 YFSETQ. The TCR comes from a man between 25 and 39 years old who had recovered from COVID-19. V gene TRBV5-1 combines with J gene TRBJ1-1, with 7 bases matching TRBD1. The sample taken for sequencing was PBMCs or T cells enriched from blood (not recorded which). DNA of the CDR3: TGCGCCAGCAGCTCTAGGGGGCAGACTGAAGCTTTCTTT. Amino acid sequence: CASSSRGQTEAFF.